This entry describes one T cell receptor (beta chain). Its antigen is not known. This record belongs to a study of cytomegalovirus exposure and HLA in healthy donors. Study results and limitations: An analysis that came later showed most CMV-associated TCR beta chains appearing HLA-restricted.

With 60 Vbeta and 13 Jbeta primers, the PCR was carried out. Measured with immunoSEQ multiplex PCR; TCRdb has only the in-frame clones, and not every one. There are 95,000 or so clones in the sample; 77% occur only once, and around 4.5% lies in the top ten. V lost 4 bases to trimming and J lost 3 bases; unmatched junction nucleotides: 2. The CDR3 runs to 13 residues. Germline V gives CDR1 MDHEN, CDR2 SYDVKM. The specimen was PBMCs. The chain links TRBV28 to TRBJ1-2, with 7 nucleotides matching TRBD1. The sequence was obtained from a woman in her thirties or forties in good health and CMV-seronegative. The CDR3 is CASSWGTDYGYTF. CDR3 DNA sequence: TGTGCCAGCAGTTGGGGGACAGACTATGGCTACACCTTC.